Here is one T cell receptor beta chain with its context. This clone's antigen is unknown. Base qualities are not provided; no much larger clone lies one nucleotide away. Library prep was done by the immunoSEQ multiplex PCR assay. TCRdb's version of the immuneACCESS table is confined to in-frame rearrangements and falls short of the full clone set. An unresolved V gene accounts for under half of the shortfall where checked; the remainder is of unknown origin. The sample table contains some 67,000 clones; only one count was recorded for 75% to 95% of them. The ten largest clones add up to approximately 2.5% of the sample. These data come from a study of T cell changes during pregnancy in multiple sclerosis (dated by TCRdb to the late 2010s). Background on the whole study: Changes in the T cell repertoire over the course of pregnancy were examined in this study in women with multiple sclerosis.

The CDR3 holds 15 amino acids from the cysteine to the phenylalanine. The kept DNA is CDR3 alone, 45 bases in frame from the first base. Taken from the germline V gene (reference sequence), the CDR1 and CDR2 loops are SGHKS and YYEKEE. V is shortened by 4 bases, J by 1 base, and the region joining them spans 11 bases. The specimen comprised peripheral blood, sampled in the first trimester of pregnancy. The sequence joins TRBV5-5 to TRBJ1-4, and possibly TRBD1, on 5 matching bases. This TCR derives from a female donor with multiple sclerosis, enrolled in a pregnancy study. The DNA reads TGTGCCAGCAGCCCCGGGGGGGAAACTAATGAAAAACTGTTTTTT. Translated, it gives CASSPGGETNEKLFF.